Sequencing of this T cell receptor beta chain was carried out in a study of T cells in Graves' hyperthyroidism and ophthalmopathy. Study details: Peripheral blood was taken when the disease was first diagnosed, before any treatment began.

V trimming: 10 bases; J trimming: 0 bases; junction bases outside the gene matches: 5. Per germline, CDR1 MNHNS and CDR2 SASEGT. This CDR3 comprises 14 residues. Absence of ophthalmopathy progression within 18 months defined stable Graves' hyperthyroidism. Diagnoses were made from clinical symptoms, serum measures (thyroxine and TRAb), thyroid ultrasound and orbital computed tomography. RNA transcripts yielded amplified TCR beta CDR3 regions. In the first-round RT-PCR of the TCR CDR3, the HTBI primer set was used. TCRdb used MiXCR to reprocess the multiplex PCR reads, holding one entry per CDR3 protein. The sample carries roughly 700,000 distinct CDR3 sequences, 15% to 20% recorded once.

The specimen was blood. This clonotype originated in a man in his fifties with Graves' hyperthyroidism. This chain uses TRBV6-1 with TRBJ2-1; 8 positions match TRBD1. CDR3 coding DNA: TGTGCCACCCTGACAGGGGACTCCTACAATGAGCAGTTCTTC. This sequence encodes CATLTGDSYNEQFF.